This TCR beta chain emerged from a study of blood T cells in healthy people across ages. Study background: Per every two T cells, about one barcoded beta molecule was captured by template switching. Points from the study as a whole: It was the long-lived donors that had more naive CD4+ cells and higher diversity than aged donors. Because sorting was not performed, PBMCs prevented conclusive naive versus antigen-experienced comparison.

Comment on this clonotype: Its antigen is unknown.

The CDR3 consists of 15 residues. CDR1 SGHRS and CDR2 YFSETQ come from the germline V gene. Trimming removed 0 bases from V and 3 bases from J; junction bases left unmatched: 4. A sample-barcoded 5' primer and a J-beta primer mix were used in a second PCR of roughly 6 to 12 cycles. The template-switch adaptor was a 5' adaptor with 12 random nucleotides. It tagged each cDNA molecule. TCRdb processed the 5' RACE reads anew with MiXCR; each CDR3 protein has one entry. The data contain approximately 790,000 distinct CDR3 sequences, around 62% of them singletons. The sequencing sample was made of blood. V gene TRBV5-1 combines with J gene TRBJ2-3; 7 bases agree with TRBD2. This clonotype was sampled from a man aged 30-40 years in good health. CDR3 in DNA: TGCGCCAGCAGCTTGGACCCTAGCGGTACAGATACGCAGTATTTT. Its protein is CASSLDPSGTDTQYF.